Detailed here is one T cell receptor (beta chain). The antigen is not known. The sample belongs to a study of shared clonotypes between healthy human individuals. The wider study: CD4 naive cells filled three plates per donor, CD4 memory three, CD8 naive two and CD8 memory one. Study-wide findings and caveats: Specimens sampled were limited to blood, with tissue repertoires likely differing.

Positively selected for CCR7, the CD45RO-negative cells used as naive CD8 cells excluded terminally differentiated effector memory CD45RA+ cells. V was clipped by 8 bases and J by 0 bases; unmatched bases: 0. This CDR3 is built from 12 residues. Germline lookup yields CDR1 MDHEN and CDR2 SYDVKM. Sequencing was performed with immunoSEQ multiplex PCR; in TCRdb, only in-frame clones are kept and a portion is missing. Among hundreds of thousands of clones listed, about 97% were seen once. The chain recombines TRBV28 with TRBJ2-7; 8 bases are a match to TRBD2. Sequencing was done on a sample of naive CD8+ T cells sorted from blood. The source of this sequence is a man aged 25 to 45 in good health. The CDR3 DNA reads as TGTGCCAGCGGGACTAGCTCCTACGAGCAGTACTTC. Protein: CASGTSSYEQYF.